This T cell receptor beta chain derives from a study of blood T cell repertoires in COVID-19. Generated by immunoSEQ multiplex PCR, the TCRdb table keeps only in-frame clones and is missing some. The table lists around 200,000 clones, around four fifths of them singletons. V lost 2 bases and J lost 0, with 19 bases in between. CDR1 is MNHEY and CDR2 is SVGEGT in the germline V gene. This CDR3 is 19 amino acids long. The receptor's source is a man aged 45-65 years with active or convalescent COVID-19. The chain combines TRBV6-2 or TRBV6-3 with TRBJ1-4; weak D call: TRBD1 (5 bases). Material: peripheral blood. CDR3: CASSYTARGTAATNEKLFF. The CDR3 nucleotides read TGTGCCAGCAGTTACACCGCCCGGGGGACCGCGGCAACTAATGAAAAACTGTTTTTT.